This TCR beta chain emerged from a study of cytomegalovirus exposure and HLA in healthy donors. Both 60 Vbeta primers and 13 Jbeta primers went into the PCR. Using immunoSEQ multiplex PCR, the repertoire was profiled, and TCRdb retains in-frame clones only, with some absent. This table has around 140,000 clones, roughly 80% appearing once. Findings of the study overall: Roughly uniform sequencing depth across donors was assumed, possibly incorrectly.

The V end was cut by 1 base, the J end by 1 base, with 6 bases between. The CDR3 is 13 residues long. CDR1 SGHKS and CDR2 YYEKEE come from the germline V gene (reference sequence). As for this clone: Its specificity is unknown.

This sequence originates from a middle-aged man in good health and CMV-seropositive. The rearrangement links TRBV5-5 to TRBJ2-7; no clear D. Sequenced sample: PBMCs. The CDR3 region is CASSLPRSYEQYF. The CDR3 bases are TGTGCCAGCAGCTTGCCCAGATCCTACGAGCAGTACTTC.